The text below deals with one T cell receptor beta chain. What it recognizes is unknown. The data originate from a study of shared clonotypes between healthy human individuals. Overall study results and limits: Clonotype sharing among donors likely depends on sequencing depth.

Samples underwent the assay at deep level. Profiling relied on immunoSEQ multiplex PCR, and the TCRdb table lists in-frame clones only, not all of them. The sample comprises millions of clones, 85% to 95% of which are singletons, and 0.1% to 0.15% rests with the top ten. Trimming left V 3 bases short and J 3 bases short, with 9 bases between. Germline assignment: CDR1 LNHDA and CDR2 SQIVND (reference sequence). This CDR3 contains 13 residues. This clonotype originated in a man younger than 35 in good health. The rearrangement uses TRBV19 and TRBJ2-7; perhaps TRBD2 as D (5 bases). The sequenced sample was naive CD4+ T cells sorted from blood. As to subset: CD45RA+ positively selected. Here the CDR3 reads CASSMRDYYEQYF. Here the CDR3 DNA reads TGTGCCAGTAGTATGAGGGATTACTACGAGCAGTACTTC. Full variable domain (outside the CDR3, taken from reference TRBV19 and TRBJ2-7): DGGITQSPKYLFRKEGQNVTLSCEQNLNHDAMYWYRQDPGQGLRLIYYSQIVNDFQKGDIAEGYSVSREKKESFPLTVTSAQKNPTAFYLCASSMRDYYEQYFGPGTRLTVT.